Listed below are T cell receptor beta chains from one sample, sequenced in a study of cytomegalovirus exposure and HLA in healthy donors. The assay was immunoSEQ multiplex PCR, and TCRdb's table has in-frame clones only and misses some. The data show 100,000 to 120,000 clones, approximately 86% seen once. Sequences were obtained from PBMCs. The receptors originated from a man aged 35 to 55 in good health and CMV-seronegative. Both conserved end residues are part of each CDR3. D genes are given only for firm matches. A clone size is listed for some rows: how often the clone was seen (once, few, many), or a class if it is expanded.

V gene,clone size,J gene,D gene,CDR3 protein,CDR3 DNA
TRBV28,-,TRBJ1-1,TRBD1,CASSYRQGVYTEAFF,TGTGCCAGCAGCTACAGACAGGGGGTTTACACTGAAGCTTTCTTT
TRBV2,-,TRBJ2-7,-,CASSLRGSYEQYF,TGTGCCAGCAGCCTTCGCGGTTCCTACGAGCAGTACTTC
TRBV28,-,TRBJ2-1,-,CASTPGERRPPEQFF,TGTGCCAGCACCCCGGGGGAGAGGAGGCCTCCGGAGCAGTTCTTC
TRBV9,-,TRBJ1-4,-,CASSAYVSNEKLFF,TGTGCCAGCAGCGCTTACGTGAGTAATGAAAAACTGTTTTTT
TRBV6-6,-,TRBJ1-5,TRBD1,CATSRGQGQPQHF,TGTGCCACGAGCAGGGGGCAGGGGCAGCCCCAGCATTTT
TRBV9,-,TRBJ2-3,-,CASSVVPSTDTQYF,TGTGCCAGCAGCGTAGTTCCTTCCACAGATACGCAGTATTTT
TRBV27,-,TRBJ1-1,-,CASSFGRSRDNTEAFF,TGTGCCAGCAGTTTCGGGCGGAGCAGGGATAACACTGAAGCTTTCTTT
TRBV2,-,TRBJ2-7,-,CASSEFRGSGEQYF,TGTGCCAGCAGTGAATTTCGGGGTTCGGGGGAGCAGTACTTC
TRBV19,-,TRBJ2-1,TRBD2,CASSPLNSGGYNEQFF,TGTGCCAGTAGTCCCCTTAATAGCGGGGGGTACAATGAGCAGTTCTTC
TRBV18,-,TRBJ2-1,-,CASSPGLTGSREFF,TGTGCCAGCTCACCAGGACTTACAGGGAGCCGGGAGTTCTTC
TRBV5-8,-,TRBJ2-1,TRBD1,CASSSWTGGANEQFF,TGTGCCAGCAGCAGTTGGACAGGGGGTGCCAATGAGCAGTTCTTC
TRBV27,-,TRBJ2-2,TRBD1,CASGTVLNTGELFF,TGTGCCAGCGGGACAGTATTGAACACCGGGGAGCTGTTTTTT
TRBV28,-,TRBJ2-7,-,CASSLGSRGAYEQYF,TGTGCCAGCAGTTTAGGGTCCCGAGGCGCCTACGAGCAGTACTTC
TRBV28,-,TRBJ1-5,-,CASYTSSNQPQHF,TGTGCCAGCTATACATCCAGCAATCAGCCCCAGCATTTT
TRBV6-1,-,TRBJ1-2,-,CASSEAGGKGGPGGYTF,TGTGCCAGCAGTGAAGCGGGGGGGAAGGGCGGCCCGGGGGGCTACACCTTC
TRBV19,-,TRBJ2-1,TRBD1,CASGPGTGGNEQFF,TGTGCCAGCGGACCCGGGACAGGGGGCAATGAGCAGTTCTTC
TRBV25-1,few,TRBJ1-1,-,CASRPIRGEYTEAFF,TGTGCCAGCAGGCCGATTCGGGGAGAATACACTGAAGCTTTCTTT
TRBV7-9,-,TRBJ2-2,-,CASSLASDTGELFF,TGTGCCAGCAGCTTAGCCAGCGATACCGGGGAGCTGTTTTTT
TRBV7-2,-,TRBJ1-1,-,CASTLLDSGYTEAFF,TGTGCCAGCACCTTACTCGACAGTGGGTACACTGAAGCTTTCTTT
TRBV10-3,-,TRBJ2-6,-,CAISEASPESSGANVLTF,TGTGCCATCAGTGAGGCCTCGCCTGAGTCCTCTGGGGCCAACGTCCTGACTTTC
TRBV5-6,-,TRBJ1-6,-,CASSLGHLNSPLHF,TGTGCCAGCAGCTTGGGACACCTTAATTCACCCCTCCACTTT
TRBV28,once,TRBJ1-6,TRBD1,CASSSRDRASPLHF,TGTGCCAGCAGTTCCCGGGACAGGGCTTCACCCCTCCACTTT
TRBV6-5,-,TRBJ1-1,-,CASSPTGSNTEAFF,TGTGCCAGCAGTCCCACAGGCTCGAACACTGAAGCTTTCTTT
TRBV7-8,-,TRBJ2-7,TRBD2,CASSSTIAGAFYEQYF,TGTGCCAGCAGCTCCACCATAGCGGGGGCCTTCTACGAGCAGTACTTC
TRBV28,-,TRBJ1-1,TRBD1,CASRLTGMNTEAFF,TGTGCCAGCAGATTGACAGGGATGAACACTGAAGCTTTCTTT
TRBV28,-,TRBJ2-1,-,CASSSVTGNNEQFF,TGTGCCAGCAGTTCGGTTACAGGTAACAATGAGCAGTTCTTC
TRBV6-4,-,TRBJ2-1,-,CASSPGAGVHNEQFF,TGTGCCAGCAGCCCGGGGGCGGGGGTACACAATGAGCAGTTCTTC
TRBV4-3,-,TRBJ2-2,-,CASSQDAWGRELFF,TGCGCCAGCAGCCAAGATGCGTGGGGGCGGGAGCTGTTTTTT
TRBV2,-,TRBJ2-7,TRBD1,CASRGTGETHEQYF,TGTGCCAGCAGGGGGACAGGGGAGACTCACGAGCAGTACTTC
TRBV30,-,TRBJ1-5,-,CAWSFSDRSNQPQHF,TGTGCCTGGAGTTTCTCGGACAGAAGCAATCAGCCCCAGCATTTT
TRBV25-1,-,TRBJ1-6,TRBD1,CASSTGQGRSPLHF,TGTGCCAGCAGTACGGGACAGGGGAGATCACCCCTCCACTTT
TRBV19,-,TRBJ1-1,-,CASKSKGRNTEAFF,TGTGCCAGTAAATCTAAGGGGCGTAACACTGAAGCTTTCTTT
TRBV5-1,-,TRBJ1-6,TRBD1,CASSFTGTGNNSPLHF,TGCGCCAGCAGCTTCACCGGGACAGGGAATAATTCACCCCTCCACTTT